This note documents a single TCR beta chain sequence. This entry belongs to a study of blood T cells in healthy people across ages. Donors were systemically healthy Caucasian individuals from Russia aged roughly 6 to 90 years. The authors ran a second PCR of about 6 to 11 cycles using a sample-barcoded 5' primer and a J-beta primer mix. TCRdb reanalysed the 5' RACE reads using MiXCR and keeps one entry per CDR3 protein. Of roughly 1,300,000 distinct CDR3 sequences in the sample, 45% to 70% are singletons; the top ten hold under 8.5%. Germline V lookup: CDR1 WNHNN, CDR2 SYGVQD (reference sequence). V was clipped by 3 bases and J by 14 bases; unmatched bases: 11. This CDR3 region has 13 residues.

The chain carries TRBV10-1 and TRBJ2-3, with TRBD1 matching 7 bases. The sequencing input was blood. This clonotype originated in a man between 18 and 35 years old in good health. CDR3: CASSDPPGQIWYF. The CDR3 DNA is TGCGCCAGCAGTGATCCCCCGGGACAGATCTGGTATTTT.